Presented here are 30 T cell receptor beta chains from one specimen sequenced in a study of cytomegalovirus exposure and HLA in healthy donors. This PCR relied on a set of 60 Vbeta primers and 13 Jbeta primers. Clones were read by immunoSEQ multiplex PCR, and TCRdb kept only the in-frame ones, dropping some. Of roughly 160,000 clones in the sample, roughly 78% are singletons; the top ten hold 1%. The sequenced sample consisted of PBMCs. These receptors all stem from a woman between 50 and 59 years old in good health and CMV-seropositive.

Written as DNA, the CDR3 is TGTGCCAGCAGCCCGGACAGGTTTAATGAAAAACTGTTTTTT. Protein product: CASSPDRFNEKLFF. The chain recombines TRBV9 with TRBJ1-4; TRBD1 matches 7 bases. The CDR3 totals 14 residues. After removal of 4 bases from V and 4 bases from J, the junction contained 4 bases not matched to a gene. Germline V gene lookup returns CDR1 SGDLS and CDR2 YYNGEE.

The CDR3 nucleotides read TGCGCCAGCAGCCCATTGGGACAGGCTTTCGTATACATTCAGTACTTC. It translates to CASSPLGQAFVYIQYF. The gene calls are TRBV5-1 and TRBJ2-4, with 8 bases fitting TRBD1. The V and J ends lost 4 bases and 8 bases, in that order; junction bases with no gene match: 14. Germline lookup yields CDR1 SGHRS and CDR2 YFSETQ. CDR3 size: 16 residues.

CDR3 amino acids: CASSLGGNREGAFF. CDR3 coding DNA: TGTGCCAGCAGCTTAGGGGGAAACAGAGAGGGAGCTTTCTTT. The V gene is TRBV11-2, the J gene TRBJ1-1, with unresolved D. The CDR3 spans 14 residues. Germline V gene data show CDR1 as SGHAT and CDR2 as FQNNGV. V shed 1 base and J shed 10 bases, with 16 bases lying between them.

This clone was recorded once. The gene calls are TRBV7-2 and TRBJ1-2, with D perhaps TRBD1 (5 bases). The germline gives CDR1 SGHTA, CDR2 FQGNSA. The V end was cut by 5 bases, the J end by 5 bases, with 18 bases between. This CDR3 has 15 amino acids. The CDR3 loop reads CASSDDLGAGYGYTF. CDR3 coding DNA: TGTGCCAGCAGCGACGATCTTGGGGCGGGGTATGGCTACACCTTC.

The table lists this clone with a few counts. The CDR3 DNA reads as TGTGCCAGCAGCCAAGGGACAGGGACTCGTGAGACCCAGTACTTC. This encodes CASSQGTGTRETQYF. This chain links TRBV5-5 with TRBJ2-5; TRBD1 aligns across 9 bases. The V gene's germline CDR1 is SGHKS and CDR2 YYEKEE (reference sequence). J was trimmed by 5 bases and V by 4 bases; bases with no gene match: 9. The CDR3 is 15 amino acids.

J is TRBJ2-7 and V is TRBV9, with 8 positions matching TRBD2. J was trimmed by 3 bases and V by 0 bases; bases with no gene match: 5. CDR3 size: 15 residues. Germline V CDR1 and CDR2: SGDLS, YYNGEE. The CDR3 nucleotides are TGTGCCAGCAGCGTAGGAAGCGGGGGAGGCTACGAGCAGTACTTC. Translating it yields CASSVGSGGGYEQYF.

The rearrangement links TRBV10-3 to TRBJ1-2, with 11 bases aligning to TRBD1. J was trimmed by 5 bases and V by 6 bases; bases with no gene match: 8. The CDR3 spans 15 residues. Germline V gene sequence: CDR1 ENHRY, CDR2 SYGVKD. The CDR3 DNA sequence: TGTGCCATCAGCTTCGGACAGGGGGCCTCGTATGGCTACACCTTC. As protein: CAISFGQGASYGYTF.

This chain joins TRBV28 and TRBJ2-7; no definite D call. Trimming left V 2 bases short and J 3 bases short, with 8 bases between. Germline V gene lookup returns CDR1 MDHEN and CDR2 SYDVKM. The CDR3 contains 13 residues. CDR3 DNA: TGTGCCAGCAGTTTACTGGCTTTCTACGAGCAGTACTTC. Translating gives CASSLLAFYEQYF.

The chain uses TRBV4-3 and TRBJ2-1; D is possibly TRBD2 (5 bases). There are 15 residues in the CDR3. Per germline, CDR1 LGHNA and CDR2 YSLEER. Trimming shortened V by 4 bases and J by 9 bases, and 19 bases separated the two germline ends. The CDR3 spells CASSPSSGSLLEQFF. The DNA for the CDR3 is TGCGCCAGCAGCCCATCAAGCGGCAGCTTACTTGAGCAGTTCTTC.

The V gene is TRBV6-4, the J gene TRBJ2-3, with unresolved D. There are 14 residues in the CDR3. Germline CDR1 is MRHNA and CDR2 is SNTAGT. Trimming took 4 bases from V and 6 from J, leaving 14 bases between them. The CDR3 reads CASSVRPGTDTQYF. CDR3 nucleotides: TGTGCCAGCAGTGTCCGTCCGGGTACCGATACGCAGTATTTT.

The gene calls are TRBV7-8 and TRBJ2-7; TRBD1 is a possible D gene (6 bases). The length of the CDR3 is 14 residues. From germline, CDR1 is SGHVS and CDR2 FQNEAQ. Trimming stripped 5 bases from V and 2 bases from J, with 13 bases between. CDR3 sequence (DNA): TGTGCCAGCAGCGCCCAACAGGGCACCTACGAGCAGTACTTC. Its protein is CASSAQQGTYEQYF.

The chain joins TRBV12-5 to TRBJ2-7; TRBD1 agrees at 10 bases. CDR3 size: 14 residues. The V gene end was trimmed by 5 bases and the J gene end by 5 bases; junction bases not matched to a gene: 6. Looked up from germline, CDR1 is LGHNT and CDR2 is FRNRAP. This CDR3 is CASGPGTGVHEQYF. The CDR3 nucleotides read TGTGCTAGTGGTCCCGGGACAGGGGTCCACGAGCAGTACTTC.

CDR3 region: CASSGNSGGSYNEQFF. Here the CDR3 DNA reads TGCGCCAGCAGCGGAAATAGCGGGGGGTCCTACAATGAGCAGTTCTTC. This rearrangement joins TRBV5-1 to TRBJ2-1, with 10 bases identical to TRBD2. The CDR3 extends over 16 amino acids. Germline loops: CDR1 SGHRS, CDR2 YFSETQ. Unmatched junction bases numbered 5, after V lost 4 bases and J lost 1 base.

This clone was recorded only once. This sequence joins TRBV30 and TRBJ2-5; a weak D match, TRBD1 (6 bases). The CDR3 length is 14 residues. The germline V and J ends were trimmed by 3 bases and 2 bases, with 13 bases remaining between them. The germline CDR1 and CDR2 sequences are GTSNPN and SVGIG (reference sequence). The CDR3 DNA reads as TGTGCCTGGAGCGGACAGTCAATACAAGAGACCCAGTACTTC. It encodes CAWSGQSIQETQYF.

The chain joins TRBV4-3 to TRBJ2-2; D is undetermined. This CDR3 comprises 14 residues. The germline gives CDR1 LGHNA, CDR2 YSLEER. The V and J ends lost 1 base and 4 bases respectively, with 7 bases between them. CDR3 DNA sequence: TGCGCCAGCAGCCAAGTTTGGCCCACCGGGGAGCTGTTTTTT. Protein product: CASSQVWPTGELFF.

The rearrangement joins TRBV29-1 to TRBJ2-5; 8 nucleotides agree with TRBD1. The J call is doubtful: the DNA matches TRBJ2-7 better. CDR3 length equals 13 residues. Germline V gene lookup returns CDR1 SQVTM and CDR2 ANQGSEA. CDR3: CSATGQGTYEQYF. CDR3 bases: TGCAGCGCCACCGGACAGGGTACCTACGAGCAGTACTTC.

The CDR3 nucleotides read TGTGCCAGCAGTCTTAACAGGGGGCATCAGCCCCAGCATTTT. Translation gives CASSLNRGHQPQHF. J is TRBJ1-5 and V is TRBV2, with 9 bases aligning to TRBD1. The CDR3 runs 14 residues. Germline V gene data show CDR1 as SNHLY and CDR2 as FYNNEI. Germline trimming cut 5 bases from V and 5 bases from J; bases unmatched to any gene: 4.

The V and J genes are TRBV19 and TRBJ1-5; no clear D. Deletions cut 8 bases from V and 2 bases from J, with 10 bases between. Germline CDR1 reads LNHDA; CDR2 reads SQIVND (reference sequence). The CDR3 is 13 amino acids. The CDR3, as DNA: TGTGCCAGTTTGCCGGGTGGCAATCAGCCCCAGCATTTT. Its protein is CASLPGGNQPQHF.

V gene TRBV7-2 combines with J gene TRBJ2-2; 9 nucleotides align to TRBD2. Trimming at V came to 1 base and at J to 8 bases, leaving 17 bases not matched to a gene. The CDR3 extends over 19 amino acids. The germline V gene encodes CDR1 SGHTA and CDR2 FQGNSA. CDR3 sequence reads: CASSLGWVPAGGSKGELFF. CDR3 bases: TGTGCCAGCAGCTTAGGTTGGGTCCCAGCGGGGGGCAGTAAAGGGGAGCTGTTTTTT.

The rearrangement uses TRBV28 and TRBJ2-5; 11 bases agree with TRBD1. CDR1 MDHEN and CDR2 SYDVKM come from the germline V gene. V lost 6 bases to trimming and J lost 4 bases; unmatched junction nucleotides: 10. The CDR3 length is 16 residues. The DNA of the CDR3 is TGTGCCAGCAGCAGAACTAGGACAGGGGGCGCAGAGACCCAGTACTTC. It is translated as CASSRTRTGGAETQYF.

V and J are TRBV6-4 and TRBJ2-3, with 11 nucleotides matching TRBD2. The length of the CDR3 is 16 residues. The junction had 3 bases not matched to a gene; V was cut back by 0 bases and J by 4 bases. Germline V CDR1 and CDR2: MRHNA, SNTAGT. The CDR3 loop is CASSDSSGGAADTQYF. The CDR3 DNA follows: TGTGCCAGCAGTGACTCTAGCGGGGGGGCCGCAGATACGCAGTATTTT.

The rearrangement uses TRBV11-3 and TRBJ1-3, with D possibly being TRBD1 (6 bases). V gave up 5 bases and J gave up 8 bases, with 22 bases separating them. Germline CDR1 is SGHNT and CDR2 is YENEEA. The CDR3 consists of 16 residues. CDR3 residues: CASSGGLGSSGDTIYF. The CDR3 DNA reads as TGTGCCAGCAGCGGGGGCCTGGGTTCGTCTGGGGACACCATATATTTT. The full variable domain, in which reference TRBV11-3 and TRBJ1-3 provide the parts outside the CDR3, is EAGVVQSPRYKIIEKKQPVAFWCNPISGHNTLYWYLQNLGQGPELLIRYENEEAVDDSQLPKDRFSAERLKGVDSTLKIQPAELGDSAVYLCASSGGLGSSGDTIYFGEGSWLTVV.

The V gene is TRBV28, the J gene TRBJ1-4; 9 nucleotides match TRBD1. V shed 10 bases, J shed 3 bases, and the junction held 12 bases outside the gene matches. CDR3 size: 16 residues. Germline CDR1 and CDR2: MDHEN and SYDVKM. The CDR3 protein is CAIARGQGLANEKLFF. The CDR3 DNA follows: TGTGCCATCGCCCGGGGACAGGGTCTAGCTAATGAAAAACTGTTTTTT.

The V gene is TRBV5-1, the J gene TRBJ1-1; the D is unclear. Looked up from germline, CDR1 is SGHRS and CDR2 is YFSETQ. The CDR3 sequence is 14 residues long. Trimming removed 0 bases from V and 7 bases from J, with 13 bases in between. This CDR3 is CASSLEPRQSEAFF. CDR3 DNA sequence: TGCGCCAGCAGCTTGGAACCCAGGCAGAGTGAAGCTTTCTTT.

The chain employs TRBV28 and TRBJ2-3; the D gene is possibly TRBD2 (6 bases). Germline V CDR1 and CDR2: MDHEN, SYDVKM. V lost 3 bases and J lost 3, with 7 bases in between. This CDR3 is 13 amino acids long. The CDR3 loop is CASSFGGTDTQYF. CDR3 DNA: TGTGCCAGCAGTTTTGGGGGGACAGATACGCAGTATTTT.

This clone was counted between two and nine times. V is TRBV5-6 and J is TRBJ1-5, with D tentatively TRBD1 (6 bases). CDR1 and CDR2 (germline): SGHDT, YYEEEE. Trimming stripped 0 bases from V and 4 bases from J, with 14 bases between. The CDR3 is made up of 16 amino acids. The CDR3 DNA follows: TGTGCCAGCAGCTTGGGGGATAGGGGGTGGAATCAGCCCCAGCATTTT. This sequence encodes CASSLGDRGWNQPQHF.

This clone has a single count. This chain links TRBV5-1 with TRBJ2-5, with D hard to call. Trimming stripped 0 bases from V and 2 bases from J, with 11 bases between. Germline V CDR1 and CDR2: SGHRS, YFSETQ. The length of the CDR3 is 15 residues. This CDR3 reads CASSLGGWSQETQYF. CDR3 sequence (DNA): TGCGCCAGCAGCTTGGGCGGCTGGTCGCAAGAGACCCAGTACTTC.

The CDR3 sequence: CSVEMAPGGYNEQFF. The CDR3 bases are TGCAGCGTTGAAATGGCCCCTGGCGGGTACAATGAGCAGTTCTTC. This chain links TRBV29-1 with TRBJ2-1; a possible D gene is TRBD2 (5 bases). This CDR3 is 15 amino acids long. Trimming cost V 2 bases and J 4 bases, with 15 bases left between them. Germline V lookup: CDR1 SQVTM, CDR2 ANQGSEA.

This chain links TRBV4-2 with TRBJ2-5, with TRBD2 matching 8 bases. With 0 bases clipped from V and 6 bases from J, the junction kept 15 bases outside the gene matches. Germline assignment: CDR1 LGHNA and CDR2 YNFKEQ. There are 18 residues in the CDR3. Here the CDR3 DNA reads TGTGCCAGCAGCCAAGACACCCAGCGGGGGCCCTCGGGGAAGACCCAGTACTTC. It encodes CASSQDTQRGPSGKTQYF.

The V call is TRBV28, the J call TRBJ1-2; 7 positions agree with TRBD1. Germline V gene sequence: CDR1 MDHEN, CDR2 SYDVKM. The CDR3 consists of 15 residues. J gave up 7 bases and V 4 bases, and 12 bases lay outside the gene matches. The CDR3 here is CASSSYPSTGPGYTF. CDR3 nucleotides: TGTGCCAGCAGTTCCTATCCCTCGACAGGGCCTGGCTACACCTTC.